Below, one T cell receptor beta chain is given with its context. Its antigen is unidentified. The length of the CDR3 is 14 residues. Germline loops: CDR1 DFQATT, CDR2 SNEGSKA (reference sequence). With 4 bases clipped from V and 4 bases from J, the junction kept 6 bases outside the gene matches. This entry is derived from a study of T cell repertoires in cytomegalovirus infection. Study-level information: Both recently identified HLA-C-restricted and well-studied HLA-B-restricted CMV epitopes were used in the study. Both CMV infection and a matching HLA type were indicated by public TCR beta signatures. Study-wide findings and caveats: Within the response measured ex vivo, HLA-C-restricted CMV-specific TCR beta clonotypes were dominant.

Using its own MiXCR run on the reads, TCRdb lists one record per CDR3 protein. The repertoire includes hundreds of thousands of distinct CDR3 sequences, 30% to 35% of them detected once, and under 15% sits in the top ten. This TCR came from a human donor in good health (CMV status not recorded). Some clones in this sample may be carry-over from other donors' samples. Sample: cultured CD8+ T cells from PBMCs, taken from culture after CMV antigen stimulation. The rearrangement joins TRBV20-1 to TRBJ2-1; 8 bases are a match to TRBD2. Here the CDR3 DNA reads TGCAGTGCTACAGCGGGGGACTCTTACAATGAGCAGTTCTTC. It translates to CSATAGDSYNEQFF.